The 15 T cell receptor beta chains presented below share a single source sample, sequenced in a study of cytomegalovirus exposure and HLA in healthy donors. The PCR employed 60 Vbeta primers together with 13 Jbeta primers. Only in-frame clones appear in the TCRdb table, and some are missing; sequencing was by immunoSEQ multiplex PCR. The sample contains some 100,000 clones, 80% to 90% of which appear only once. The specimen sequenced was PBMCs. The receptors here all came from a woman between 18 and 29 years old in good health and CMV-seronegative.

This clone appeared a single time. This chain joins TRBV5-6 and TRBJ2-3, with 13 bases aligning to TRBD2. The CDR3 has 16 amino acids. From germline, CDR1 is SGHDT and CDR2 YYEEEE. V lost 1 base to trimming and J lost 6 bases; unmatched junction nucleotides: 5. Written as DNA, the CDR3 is TGTGCCAGCAGCTTGACTAGCGGGGGGGACTGGGATACGCAGTATTTT. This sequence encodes CASSLTSGGDWDTQYF. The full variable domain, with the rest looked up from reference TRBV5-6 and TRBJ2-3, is DAGVTQSPTHLIKTRGQQVTLRCSPKSGHDTVSWYQQALGQGPQFIFQYYEEEERQRGNFPDRFSGHQFPNYSSELNVNALLLGDSALYLCASSLTSGGDWDTQYFGPGTRLTVL.

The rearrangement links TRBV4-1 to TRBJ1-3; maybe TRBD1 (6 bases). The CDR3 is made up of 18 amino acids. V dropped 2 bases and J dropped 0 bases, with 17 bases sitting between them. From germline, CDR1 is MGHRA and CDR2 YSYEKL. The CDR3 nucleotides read TGCGCCAGCAGCCAAATCGGCCGGGGGGGCCTCTCTGGAAACACCATATATTTT. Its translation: CASSQIGRGGLSGNTIYF.

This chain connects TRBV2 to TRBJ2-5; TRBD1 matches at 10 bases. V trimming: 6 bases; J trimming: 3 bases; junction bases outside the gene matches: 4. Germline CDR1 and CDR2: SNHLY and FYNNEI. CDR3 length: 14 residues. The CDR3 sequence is CASREGQGKETQYF. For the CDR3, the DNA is TGTGCCAGCAGGGAGGGACAGGGGAAAGAGACCCAGTACTTC.

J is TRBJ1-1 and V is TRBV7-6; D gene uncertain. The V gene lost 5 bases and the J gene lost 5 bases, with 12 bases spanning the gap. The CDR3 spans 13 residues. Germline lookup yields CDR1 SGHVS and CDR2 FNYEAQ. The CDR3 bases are TGTGCCAGCAGCCAGCCCCCGGGGACTGAAGCTTTCTTT. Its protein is CASSQPPGTEAFF. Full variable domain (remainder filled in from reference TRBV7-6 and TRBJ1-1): GAGVSQSPRYKVTKRGQDVALRCDPISGHVSLYWYRQALGQGPEFLTYFNYEAQQDKSGLPNDRFSAERPEGSISTLTIQRTEQRDSAMYRCASSQPPGTEAFFGQGTRLTVV.

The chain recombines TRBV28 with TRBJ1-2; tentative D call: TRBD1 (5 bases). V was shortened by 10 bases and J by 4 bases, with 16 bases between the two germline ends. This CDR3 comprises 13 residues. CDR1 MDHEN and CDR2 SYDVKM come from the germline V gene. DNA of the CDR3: TGTGCCACCCAAGAACAGGACCCCTATGGCTACACCTTC. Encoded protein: CATQEQDPYGYTF.

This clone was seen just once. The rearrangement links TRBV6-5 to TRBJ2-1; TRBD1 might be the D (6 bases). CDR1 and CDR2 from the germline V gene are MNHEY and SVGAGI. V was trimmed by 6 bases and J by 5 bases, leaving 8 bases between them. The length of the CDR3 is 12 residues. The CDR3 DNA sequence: TGTGCCAGCAGGACAGGCAACAATGAGCAGTTCTTC. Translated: CASRTGNNEQFF.

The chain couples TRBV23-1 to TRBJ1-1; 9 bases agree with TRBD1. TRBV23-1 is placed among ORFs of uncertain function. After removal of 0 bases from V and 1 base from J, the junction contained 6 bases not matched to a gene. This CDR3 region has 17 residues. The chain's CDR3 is CASSQSRQQGANTEAFF. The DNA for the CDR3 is TGCGCCAGCAGTCAATCACGGCAACAGGGGGCGAACACTGAAGCTTTCTTT.

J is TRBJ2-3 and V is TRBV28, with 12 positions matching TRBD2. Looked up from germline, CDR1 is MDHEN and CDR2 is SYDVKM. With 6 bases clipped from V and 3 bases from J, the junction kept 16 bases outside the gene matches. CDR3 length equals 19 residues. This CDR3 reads CASSLTSGGSTALTDTQYF. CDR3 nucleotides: TGTGCCAGCAGCCTGACTAGCGGGGGCTCTACGGCCCTTACAGATACGCAGTATTTT.

The CDR3, as DNA: TGTGCCAGCAGCGAGACACCCCGGGACACCTCCTACGAGCAGTACTTC. It codes for CASSETPRDTSYEQYF. The chain is built from TRBV5-4 and TRBJ2-5; tentative D call: TRBD1 (6 bases). TRBJ2-7 explains the end of the DNA better; the J call may be wrong. Germline V gives CDR1 SGHNT, CDR2 YYREEE (reference sequence). This CDR3 has 16 residues.

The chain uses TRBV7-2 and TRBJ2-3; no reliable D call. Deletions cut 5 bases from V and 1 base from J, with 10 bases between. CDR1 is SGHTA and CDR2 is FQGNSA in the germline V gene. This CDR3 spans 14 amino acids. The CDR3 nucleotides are TGTGCCAGCAGCCTTCAAACGGGCACAGATACGCAGTATTTT. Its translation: CASSLQTGTDTQYF.

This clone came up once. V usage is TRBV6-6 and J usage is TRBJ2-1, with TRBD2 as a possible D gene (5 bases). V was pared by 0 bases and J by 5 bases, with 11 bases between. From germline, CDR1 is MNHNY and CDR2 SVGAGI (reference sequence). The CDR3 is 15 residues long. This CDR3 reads CASSYSFSADNEQFF. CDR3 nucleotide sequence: TGTGCCAGCAGTTACTCGTTTAGCGCTGACAATGAGCAGTTCTTC.

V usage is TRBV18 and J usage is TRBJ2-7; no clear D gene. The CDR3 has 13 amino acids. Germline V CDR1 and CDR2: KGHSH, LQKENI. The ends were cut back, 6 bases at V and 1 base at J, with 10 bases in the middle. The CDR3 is CASSSGRSYEQYF. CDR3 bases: TGTGCCAGCTCCTCAGGTCGGTCCTACGAGCAGTACTTC.

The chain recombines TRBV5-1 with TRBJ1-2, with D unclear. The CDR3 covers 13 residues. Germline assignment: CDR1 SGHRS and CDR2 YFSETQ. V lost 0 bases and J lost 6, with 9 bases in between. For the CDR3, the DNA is TGCGCCAGCAGCTTGGGGGTGGGAGATGGCTACACCTTC. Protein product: CASSLGVGDGYTF.

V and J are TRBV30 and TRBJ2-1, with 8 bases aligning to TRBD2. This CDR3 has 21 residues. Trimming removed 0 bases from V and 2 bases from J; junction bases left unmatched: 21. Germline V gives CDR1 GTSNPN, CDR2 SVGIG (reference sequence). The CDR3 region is CAWSVRWAREEGDRAYNEQFF. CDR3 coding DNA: TGTGCCTGGAGTGTACGATGGGCGCGGGAGGAGGGGGATAGGGCCTACAATGAGCAGTTCTTC.

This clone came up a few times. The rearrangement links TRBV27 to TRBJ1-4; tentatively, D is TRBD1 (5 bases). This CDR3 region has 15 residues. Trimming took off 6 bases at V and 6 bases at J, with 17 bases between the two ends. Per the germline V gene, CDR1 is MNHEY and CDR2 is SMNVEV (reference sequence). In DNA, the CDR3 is TGTGCCAGCAGCAGGCACCTCCTCAGGGATGAAAAACTGTTTTTT. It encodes CASSRHLLRDEKLFF.